Shown below are 28 T cell receptor beta chains from a single sample sequenced in a study of blood T cells in healthy people across ages. Using a J-beta primer mix together with a sample-barcoded 5' primer, a second PCR was run for roughly 6 to 12 cycles. TCRdb fed the 5' RACE reads into MiXCR, producing one record per CDR3 protein. The sample lists about 570,000 distinct CDR3 sequences, about 25% occurring once. Sequencing was carried out using blood. Receptors originate from a woman between 70 and 85 years old in good health.

This clonotype was seen a single time. The J gene is TRBJ2-7, the V gene TRBV20-1; TRBD1 matches 9 bases. The CDR3 totals 14 residues. Germline loops: CDR1 DFQATT, CDR2 SNEGSKA (reference sequence). V lost 2 bases, J lost 2 bases, and 4 bases stayed unmatched. The CDR3 nucleotides are TGCAGTGCTAGACCCGGGACAGGGCCCTACGAGCAGTACTTC. This codes for CSARPGTGPYEQYF.

This clonotype was picked up a small number of times. The rearrangement links TRBV2 to TRBJ2-5; 7 nucleotides align to TRBD2. J lost 1 base, V lost 7 bases, and 6 bases had no gene match. Germline V gives CDR1 SNHLY, CDR2 FYNNEI. The CDR3 has 14 residues. The CDR3 region is CASIAGETQETQYF. CDR3 nucleotide sequence: TGTGCCAGCATTGCGGGGGAGACCCAAGAGACCCAGTACTTC.

V is TRBV6-2 or TRBV6-3 and J is TRBJ2-5, with D possibly TRBD1 on 7 matching bases. Germline CDR1 MNHEY, CDR2 SVGEGT. This CDR3 is built from 15 residues. V lost 1 base and J 5 bases, leaving 14 bases between the germline ends. The CDR3 region has the DNA TGTGCCAGCAGTTACTGGGCGACAGGGAGGGAGACCCAGTACTTC. It codes for CASSYWATGRETQYF.

The genes are TRBV29-1 and TRBJ2-2; 8 bases fit TRBD1. Germline loops: CDR1 SQVTM, CDR2 ANQGSEA. Trimming took 4 bases from V and 4 from J; bases not matched to a gene: 8. CDR3 length: 15 residues. The CDR3 spells CSVGIGQGATGELFF. In nucleotides, the CDR3 is TGCAGCGTTGGGATAGGCCAGGGGGCCACCGGGGAGCTGTTTTTT.

The V gene is TRBV20-1, the J gene TRBJ2-3; tentative D call: TRBD1 (7 bases). Germline CDR1 reads DFQATT; CDR2 reads SNEGSKA (reference sequence). CDR3 length: 16 amino acids. Trimming removed 4 bases at V and 7 bases at J, with 24 bases between. DNA for the CDR3: TGCAGTGCTATGGGCGTGGAGGGGGCGGCCTTTAATACGCAGTATTTT. It codes for CSAMGVEGAAFNTQYF.

This clonotype was recorded a few times. The chain couples TRBV7-2 to TRBJ1-4; 10 nucleotides agree with TRBD1. The CDR3 extends over 17 amino acids. V dropped 3 bases and J dropped 2; count of bases not matched to a gene: 6. Germline assignment: CDR1 SGHTA and CDR2 FQGNSA. The DNA of the CDR3 is TGTGCCAGCAGCTTCCGACAGGGGGCGTTGACTAATGAAAAACTGTTTTTT. Amino acid sequence: CASSFRQGALTNEKLFF.

The V and J genes are TRBV7-9 and TRBJ2-7; D is possibly TRBD1 or TRBD2 (5 bases each). This CDR3 has 12 residues. Germline loops: CDR1 SEHNR, CDR2 FQNEAQ (reference sequence). Deletions cut 5 bases from V and 6 bases from J, with 11 bases between. The CDR3 bases are TGTGCCAGCAGCGCTGGGGGTTTCGAGCAGTACTTC. Its protein product is CASSAGGFEQYF.

The chain is built from TRBV12-3 or TRBV12-4 and TRBJ2-5; D uncertain. V was shortened by 3 bases and J by 0 bases, with 14 bases between the two germline ends. The CDR3 runs 16 residues. The CDR3 loop reads CASSFGVLGYQETQYF. DNA for the CDR3: TGTGCCAGCAGTTTTGGGGTATTGGGGTACCAAGAGACCCAGTACTTC.

This chain links TRBV6-5 with TRBJ1-3; possibly TRBD1 for D (6 bases). Trimming took off 0 bases at V and 3 bases at J, with 24 bases between the two ends. Germline CDR1 reads MNHEY; CDR2 reads SVGAGI. This CDR3 is built from 20 residues. This CDR3 is CASSYSRAGANPTYGNTIYF. CDR3 sequence (DNA): TGTGCCAGCAGTTACTCGAGGGCAGGGGCCAACCCTACCTATGGAAACACCATATATTTT.

This clonotype was counted a few times. The chain joins TRBV29-1 to TRBJ1-4; D uncertain. Germline V CDR1 and CDR2: SQVTM, ANQGSEA. The CDR3 consists of 15 residues. Trimming cost V 5 bases and J 1 base, with 14 bases left between them. The CDR3 nucleotides are TGCAGCGTTAGGGCTCAAGGGATAACTAATGAAAAACTGTTTTTT. Translation gives CSVRAQGITNEKLFF.

The V call is TRBV20-1, the J call TRBJ1-3; TRBD1 is a possible D gene (5 bases). In germline, CDR1 is DFQATT, CDR2 SNEGSKA (reference sequence). V lost 5 bases to trimming and J lost 2 bases, with 13 bases between them. The length of the CDR3 is 14 residues. CDR3 protein: CSARNDRTGNTIYF. The CDR3 DNA reads TGCAGTGCTCGGAATGACAGAACTGGAAACACCATATATTTT.

The chain couples TRBV7-2 to TRBJ1-1; D remains unclear. V shed 2 bases and J shed 4 bases, with 17 bases lying between them. Germline assignment: CDR1 SGHTA and CDR2 FQGNSA. The CDR3 has 16 residues. The CDR3 reads CASSLLPGELITEAFF. The CDR3, as DNA: TGTGCCAGCAGCTTATTGCCTGGGGAGCTGATCACTGAAGCTTTCTTT.

This clonotype was recorded a few times. The gene calls are TRBV7-9 and TRBJ1-2; D not certain. The CDR3 is made up of 9 amino acids. Germline CDR1 and CDR2: SEHNR and FQNEAQ (reference sequence). Trimming took off 4 bases at V and 8 bases at J, with 2 bases between the two ends. The CDR3 nucleotides are TGTGCCAGCAGCTCGGGCTACACCTTC. It yields the protein CASSSGYTF.

The gene calls are TRBV5-5 and TRBJ1-2, with D uncertain. The CDR3 sequence is 13 residues long. V was cut by 4 bases and J by 4 bases, with 11 bases left in between. CDR1 and CDR2 from the germline V gene are SGHKS and YYEKEE (reference sequence). The CDR3 region has the DNA TGTGCCAGCAGCAGCGGACCGGCCTATGGCTACACCTTC. This encodes CASSSGPAYGYTF.

The chain joins TRBV5-1 to TRBJ1-4, with D perhaps TRBD1 (6 bases). Germline V gives CDR1 SGHRS, CDR2 YFSETQ. Trimming left V 5 bases short and J 4 bases short, with 12 bases between. There are 14 residues in the CDR3. The CDR3 is CASSPGHGNEKLFF. CDR3 nucleotide sequence: TGCGCCAGCAGTCCGGGACATGGTAATGAAAAACTGTTTTTT.

J is TRBJ1-1 and V is TRBV20-1, with TRBD1 as a possible D gene (6 bases). CDR3 size: 14 residues. V shed 2 bases and J shed 1 base, with 11 bases lying between them. In germline, CDR1 is DFQATT, CDR2 SNEGSKA (reference sequence). The CDR3 sequence: CSARIGGRNTEAFF. In nucleotides, the CDR3 is TGCAGTGCTAGAATCGGGGGGCGGAACACTGAAGCTTTCTTT.

The rearrangement joins TRBV7-7 to TRBJ1-3; D is uncertain. The V end lost 0 bases, the J end lost 2 bases, and 11 bases lay between the germline ends. This CDR3 region has 16 residues. CDR1 SSHAT and CDR2 FNYEAQ come from the germline V gene (reference sequence). This CDR3 reads CASSLAQRQAGNTIYF. CDR3 coding DNA: TGTGCCAGCAGCTTAGCACAACGGCAGGCTGGAAACACCATATATTTT. The variable domain in full, with the rest retrieved from reference TRBV7-7 and TRBJ1-3, is GAGVSQSPRYKVTKRGQDVTLRCDPISSHATLYWYQQALGQGPEFLTYFNYEAQPDKSGLPSDRFSAERPEGSISTLTIQRTEQRDSAMYRCASSLAQRQAGNTIYFGEGSWLTVV.

CDR3 sequence: CASSTGTLSYNEQFF. The CDR3 bases are TGTGCCAGCAGTACCGGGACCCTCTCCTACAATGAGCAGTTCTTC. The rearrangement joins TRBV2 to TRBJ2-5; TRBD1 or TRBD2 may be the D gene (5 bases each). The closer fit of TRBJ2-1 to the DNA end suggests the J call may be wrong. CDR1 and CDR2 from the germline V gene are SNHLY and FYNNEI. The CDR3 covers 15 residues.

The gene calls are TRBV20-1 and TRBJ1-4; 8 positions match TRBD1. V lost 2 bases and J lost 5; bases outside the gene matches: 7. The CDR3 consists of 15 residues. Germline V gene sequence: CDR1 DFQATT, CDR2 SNEGSKA (reference sequence). The CDR3 coding sequence is TGCAGTGCTAGAAACCGGGACAGGAAAAATGAAAAACTGTTTTTT. Its translation: CSARNRDRKNEKLFF.

In this sample, this clonotype turned up many times. The chain recombines TRBV2 with TRBJ2-1; 9 nucleotides line up with TRBD1. The CDR3 loop spans 15 amino acids. Germline CDR1 is SNHLY and CDR2 is FYNNEI. V gave up 6 bases and J gave up 6 bases; unmatched junction bases: 9. The CDR3 DNA follows: TGTGCCAGCAGCATACCGGGACAGGGTATCAATGAGCAGTTCTTC. Its protein product is CASSIPGQGINEQFF.

This clonotype was counted only a few times. Germline and junction disagree at one end, which may indicate a read error. The chain combines TRBV27 with TRBJ2-7; D is perhaps TRBD1 (5 bases). The V gene's germline CDR1 is MNHEY and CDR2 SMNVEV (reference sequence). The CDR3 spans 12 residues. CDR3 loop: CASSFRGYERYF. CDR3 in DNA: TGTGCCAGCAGTTTTAGGGGCTACGAGCGGTACTTC.

This sequence joins TRBV10-3 and TRBJ2-5; D is ambiguous. The J call may not be correct, given that the DNA end is closer to TRBJ2-1. Germline V gene sequence: CDR1 ENHRY, CDR2 SYGVKD. The CDR3 has 11 residues. CDR3 sequence reads: CAISGVDEQFF. In DNA form, the CDR3 reads TGTGCCATCAGTGGGGTGGACGAGCAGTTCTTC.

This clonotype was seen a few times. The conserved phenylalanine or tryptophan is not found at the CDR3 terminus, so this likely reflects a read error. The V gene is TRBV5-1, the J gene TRBJ2-5; D is perhaps TRBD1 (6 bases). The J call may be faulty, since TRBJ2-1 better matches the DNA end. The germline CDR1 and CDR2 sequences are SGHRS and YFSETQ. The CDR3 contains 15 residues. The CDR3 loop reads CASSLPRGAYNEQFL. The DNA of the CDR3 is TGCGCCAGCAGCTTACCCAGGGGCGCCTACAATGAGCAGTTCCTC.

The chain is built from TRBV7-2 and TRBJ2-6; the match to TRBD1 covers 7 bases. The CDR3 runs 17 residues. Trimming took 2 bases from V and 0 from J; bases not matched to a gene: 4. Germline assignment: CDR1 SGHTA and CDR2 FQGNSA. CDR3 sequence (DNA): TGTGCCAGCAGCTTACAGGGGGTAAGCTCTGGGGCCAACGTCCTGACTTTC. Its protein is CASSLQGVSSGANVLTF.

CDR3 protein: CASSKTGRANSPLHF. In DNA form, the CDR3 reads TGTGCCAGCAGTAAGACAGGGAGGGCTAATTCACCCCTCCACTTT. The chain is built from TRBV6-5 and TRBJ1-6, with 7 bases fitting TRBD1. The ends lost 5 bases at V and 6 bases at J; junction bases unmatched: 7. This CDR3 has 15 residues. Looked up from germline, CDR1 is MNHEY and CDR2 is SVGAGI.

This clonotype was seen only a few times. As DNA, the CDR3 is TGTGCCAGCAGCAGACGACTAGCGGCCCTAAGCGATGAGCAGTTCTTC. Its protein is CASSRRLAALSDEQFF. The chain joins TRBV21-1 to TRBJ2-5; TRBD2 reflects the table's D call only, with no check against the DNA. The J call is in doubt because the DNA end fits TRBJ2-1 better. TRBV21-1 is a recognized pseudogene. CDR3 length: 16 residues.

The V call is TRBV30, the J call TRBJ2-7; 9 bases are shared with TRBD1. CDR1 GTSNPN and CDR2 SVGIG come from the germline V gene (reference sequence). The CDR3 spans 13 residues. V trimming: 4 bases; J trimming: 4 bases; junction bases outside the gene matches: 5. The CDR3 region has the DNA TGTGCCTGGAAGGGACAGGGCAGATACGAGCAGTACTTC. This gives the protein CAWKGQGRYEQYF.

The sample holds a few counts of this clonotype. J is TRBJ2-4 and V is TRBV18; no clear D. Looked up from germline, CDR1 is KGHSH and CDR2 is LQKENI. Between the trimmed V and J ends, which lost 10 bases and 4 bases, there was a span of 5 bases. The CDR3 runs 10 residues. CDR3 sequence reads: CAKPKNIQYF. The CDR3 nucleotides read TGTGCCAAGCCGAAAAACATTCAGTACTTC.